This T cell receptor beta chain was recorded in a study of a mutant IDH1 vaccine in newly diagnosed glioma. For the study at large: Beforehand, treatment had been radiotherapy, temozolomide, or both; the majority received both.

Some clones are missing from TCRdb's copy, which holds only in-frame ones; the method was immunoSEQ multiplex PCR. The data contain approximately 25,000 clones, 82% of them singletons. The V gene end was trimmed by 6 bases and the J gene end by 6 bases; junction bases not matched to a gene: 10. Per the germline V gene, CDR1 is MNHEY and CDR2 is SMNVEV (reference sequence). The CDR3 is made up of 15 amino acids. Time point noted: week 47, end of study. Every vaccination contained 300 ug of the mutant IDH1 20-mer peptide and was paired with topical imiquimod. As regards this clone: The antigen is unknown.

The rearrangement joins TRBV27 to TRBJ1-1; 10 nucleotides line up with TRBD1. This TCR derives from a man between 40 and 49 years old with glioma. Some clones in this sample may be carry-over from other donors' samples. This specimen was PBMCs, taken from a glioma patient whose treatment included an IDH1 peptide vaccine. The CDR3: CASSYRQGARSEAFF. In DNA, the CDR3 is TGTGCCAGCAGCTACCGACAGGGGGCTCGGTCTGAAGCTTTCTTT.